The 16 T cell receptor beta chains given below trace back to one sample, sequenced in a study of T cell repertoires in cytomegalovirus infection. A single record per CDR3 protein comes from TCRdb applying MiXCR to the reads. This table holds under 150,000 distinct CDR3 sequences, more than 20% found once. These receptors have no known antigen. The specimen was PBMCs, sequenced either directly or after in vitro stimulation (not recorded which). These TCRs come from a human donor in good health (CMV status not recorded). Some clones in this sample may be carry-over from other donors' samples.

This clonotype appeared a few times. The rearrangement joins TRBV11-2 to TRBJ2-6; no reliable D call. Trimming took 3 bases from V and 0 from J, leaving 15 bases between them. The CDR3 extends over 18 amino acids. Germline V CDR1 and CDR2: SGHAT, FQNNGV. In DNA, the CDR3 is TGTGCCAGCAGCTTTGTAAGGGCAGGATCCTCTGGGGCCAACGTCCTGACTTTC. Translating it yields CASSFVRAGSSGANVLTF.

The sample holds a few counts of this clonotype. The chain carries TRBV7-8 and TRBJ1-1, with 7 bases fitting TRBD1. The V segment lost 4 bases and the J segment 10 bases; nucleotides outside the gene matches: 6. Germline V gene data show CDR1 as SGHVS and CDR2 as FQNEAQ. CDR3 length: 12 residues. This CDR3 is CASSSVGGRAFF. The CDR3 DNA reads as TGTGCCAGCAGCTCCGTAGGGGGCAGAGCTTTCTTT.

The chain employs TRBV19 and TRBJ2-2; TRBD2 agrees at 12 bases. This CDR3 comprises 17 residues. CDR1 and CDR2 from the germline V gene are LNHDA and SQIVND (reference sequence). The V and J ends lost 7 bases and 2 bases, in that order; junction bases with no gene match: 8. CDR3 protein: CASTTSGRRLNTGELFF. The CDR3 DNA reads TGTGCCAGTACCACTAGCGGGAGGAGGCTCAACACCGGGGAGCTGTTTTTT.

The chain carries TRBV29-1 and TRBJ1-6; D gene ambiguous. Germline CDR1 reads SQVTM; CDR2 reads ANQGSEA. The CDR3 has 13 residues. Trimming stripped 6 bases from V and 7 bases from J, with 13 bases between. The CDR3 nucleotides read TGCAGCGTCCGACCCGAAGGGAATTCACCCCTCCACTTT. It yields the protein CSVRPEGNSPLHF.

This clonotype turned up a few times. The gene calls are TRBV5-5 and TRBJ2-2; TRBD2 might be the D (7 bases). The CDR3 runs 15 residues. V lost 2 bases and J lost 4, with 12 bases in between. In germline, CDR1 is SGHKS, CDR2 YYEKEE (reference sequence). This CDR3 reads CASSFVGGGTGELFF. The DNA for the CDR3 is TGTGCCAGCAGCTTCGTAGGGGGGGGCACCGGGGAGCTGTTTTTT. The whole variable domain, remainder taken from reference TRBV5-5 and TRBJ2-2, is DAGVTQSPTHLIKTRGQQVTLRCSPISGHKSVSWYQQVLGQGPQFIFQYYEKEERGRGNFPDRFSARQFPNYSSELNVNALLLGDSALYLCASSFVGGGTGELFFGEGSRLTVL.

The CDR3 coding sequence is TGCGCCAGCAGCAACCGGGACGGAGATCAGCCCCAGCATTTT. As protein: CASSNRDGDQPQHF. The chain carries TRBV5-1 and TRBJ1-5; D might be TRBD1 (5 bases). The CDR3 has 14 amino acids. Germline CDR1 SGHRS, CDR2 YFSETQ. The V end was cut by 4 bases, the J end by 5 bases, with 13 bases between.

The CDR3: CASRKGLSSYNEQFF. CDR3 nucleotides: TGTGCCAGCCGAAAGGGGCTAAGCTCCTACAATGAGCAGTTCTTC. This rearrangement joins TRBV7-4 to TRBJ2-1, with a weak D call TRBD1 (5 bases). The CDR3 runs 15 residues. V was clipped by 8 bases and J by 0 bases, with 14 bases between them. Looked up from germline, CDR1 is SGHVT and CDR2 is SQSDAQ.

This clonotype was observed a handful of times. This chain connects TRBV10-3 to TRBJ2-1; a weak D match, TRBD2 (7 bases). Germline V gene sequence: CDR1 ENHRY, CDR2 SYGVKD. The CDR3 contains 14 residues. With 10 bases removed from V and 5 bases from J, the gap between germline ends came to 18 bases. The CDR3 here is CATKGGLTHNEQFF. In DNA form, the CDR3 reads TGTGCCACGAAGGGGGGACTAACCCACAATGAGCAGTTCTTC.

The chain has TRBV6-5 and TRBJ2-3; tentative D call: TRBD1 (5 bases). Germline CDR1 and CDR2: MNHEY and SVGAGI. The CDR3 extends over 14 amino acids. Trimming shortened V by 1 base and J by 3 bases, and 8 bases separated the two germline ends. CDR3 amino acids: CASSYYDRTDTQYF. The CDR3 DNA reads TGTGCCAGCAGTTACTACGACAGAACAGATACGCAGTATTTT.

This chain connects TRBV15 to TRBJ1-4; D is possibly TRBD1 (5 bases). Germline V gene data show CDR1 as LNHNV and CDR2 as YYDKDF (reference sequence). The germline V and J ends were trimmed by 1 base and 0 bases, with 18 bases remaining between them. CDR3 length: 19 amino acids. The CDR3 coding sequence is TGTGCCACCAGCAGAGTGGGGGGGGTGGGGAAAACAACTAATGAAAAACTGTTTTTT. Amino acids: CATSRVGGVGKTTNEKLFF.

The chain recombines TRBV7-9 with TRBJ1-1; D gene unclear. Germline V gene lookup returns CDR1 SEHNR and CDR2 FQNEAQ (reference sequence). This CDR3 comprises 14 residues. V dropped 2 bases and J dropped 2 bases, with 9 bases sitting between them. The CDR3 protein is CASSLRQTNTEAFF. As DNA, the CDR3 is TGTGCCAGCAGCTTACGGCAGACTAACACTGAAGCTTTCTTT.

This clonotype has more than one count but fewer than ten. The genes are TRBV20-1 and TRBJ2-1; the D gene is possibly TRBD2 (5 bases). CDR1 is DFQATT, CDR2 SNEGSKA, per germline (reference sequence). This CDR3 is 11 amino acids long. Trimming took off 5 bases at V and 8 bases at J, with 10 bases between the two ends. The CDR3 reads CSASTSHEQFF. As DNA, the CDR3 is TGCAGTGCTTCTACTAGTCATGAGCAGTTCTTC.

There are a few counts of this clonotype. This chain joins TRBV20-1 and TRBJ1-1, with 7 bases that match TRBD1. CDR3 size: 15 residues. V was clipped by 5 bases and J by 7 bases; unmatched bases: 16. Per germline, CDR1 DFQATT and CDR2 SNEGSKA (reference sequence). CDR3 amino acids: CSALRPGQRRGEAFF. CDR3 nucleotide sequence: TGCAGTGCTCTAAGGCCGGGACAGCGGAGGGGTGAAGCTTTCTTT.

This clonotype was seen more than once but under ten times. The CDR3 spells CASSPSTFSYEQYF. CDR3 nucleotide sequence: TGTGCCAGCAGCCCCTCGACGTTCTCCTACGAGCAGTACTTC. This chain uses TRBV7-2 with TRBJ2-7; D gene ambiguous. V gave up 5 bases and J gave up 0 bases, with 11 bases separating them. Germline-derived CDR1 and CDR2 are SGHTA and FQGNSA. This CDR3 spans 14 amino acids.

In this sample, this clonotype turned up many times. V is TRBV6-2 or TRBV6-3 and J is TRBJ1-1, with 7 nucleotides matching TRBD1. The trim removed 2 bases at V and 4 bases at J, leaving 7 bases unmatched. The germline gives CDR1 MNHEY, CDR2 SVGEGT. The CDR3 runs to 15 residues. CDR3 protein: CASSYRPGGTTEAFF. CDR3 nucleotide sequence: TGTGCCAGCAGTTACCGGCCAGGGGGTACCACTGAAGCTTTCTTT.

Only a few counts were recorded for this clonotype. This chain connects TRBV7-2 to TRBJ2-1; 9 positions agree with TRBD1. CDR3 length: 15 residues. The germline gives CDR1 SGHTA, CDR2 FQGNSA. V dropped 4 bases and J dropped 7; count of bases not matched to a gene: 8. CDR3 in amino acids: CASSSGQGVWNEQFF. As DNA, the CDR3 is TGTGCCAGCAGCTCGGGACAGGGAGTGTGGAATGAGCAGTTCTTC.